This T cell receptor (beta chain) was observed in a study of shared T cell receptors in the human thymus. The CDR3 is 17 amino acids. V lost 5 bases, J lost 3 bases, and 24 bases lay in between. Germline CDR1 SGHRS, CDR2 YFSETQ. The table came from immunoSEQ multiplex PCR; TCRdb's copy has only in-frame clones and leaves some out. The sample lists a few hundred thousand clones; approximately 95% were seen once. The chain links TRBV5-1 to TRBJ2-7; D might be TRBD1 (5 bases). This clonotype was sampled from a human donor. What was sequenced was thymocytes. CDR3 region: CASRRFFRSTEIYEQYF. CDR3 DNA sequence: TGCGCCAGCAGAAGGTTCTTCCGCTCGACAGAGATCTACGAGCAGTACTTC.